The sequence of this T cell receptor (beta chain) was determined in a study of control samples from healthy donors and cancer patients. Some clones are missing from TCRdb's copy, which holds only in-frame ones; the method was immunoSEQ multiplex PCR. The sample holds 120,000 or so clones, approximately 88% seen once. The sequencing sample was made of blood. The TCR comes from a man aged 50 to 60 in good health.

In DNA, the CDR3 is TGTGCCAGCAGTGCACAGGGGGCCTCAGATACGCAGTATTTT. It yields the protein CASSAQGASDTQYF. This chain uses TRBV2 with TRBJ2-3; 9 positions match TRBD1. The CDR3 sequence is 14 residues long. Germline V CDR1 and CDR2: SNHLY, FYNNEI. J was trimmed by 4 bases and V by 4 bases; bases with no gene match: 3.